Below, 19 T cell receptor beta chains from the same sample are listed, as sequenced in a study of blood T cell repertoires in COVID-19. Profiling relied on immunoSEQ multiplex PCR, and the TCRdb table lists in-frame clones only, not all of them. The data hold 200,000 to 250,000 clones, with around four fifths observed a single time. The sample comprised peripheral blood. The receptors originated from a woman in her seventies with acute or convalescent COVID-19.

The chain couples TRBV4-2 to TRBJ1-1; D might be TRBD1 (5 bases). The V and J ends lost 3 bases and 3 bases respectively, with 14 bases between them. The germline V gene has CDR1 LGHNA and CDR2 YNFKEQ. This CDR3 comprises 15 residues. CDR3 sequence reads: CASSQTSGGDTEAFF. CDR3 sequence (DNA): TGTGCCAGCAGCCAGACGTCGGGGGGTGACACTGAAGCTTTCTTT.

V is TRBV9 and J is TRBJ2-1, with a possible D match to TRBD2 (5 bases). The CDR3 contains 15 residues. CDR1 is SGDLS and CDR2 is YYNGEE in the germline V gene. V was pared by 0 bases and J by 7 bases, with 14 bases between. CDR3 amino acids: CASSVVSGVNNEQFF. The CDR3 DNA sequence: TGTGCCAGCAGCGTAGTGAGCGGAGTTAATAATGAGCAGTTCTTC.

This clone appeared a few times. The chain employs TRBV19 and TRBJ1-5, with TRBD1 as a possible D gene (6 bases). The CDR3 has 14 residues. Per germline, CDR1 LNHDA and CDR2 SQIVND (reference sequence). V was shortened by 8 bases and J by 6 bases, with 17 bases between the two germline ends. The DNA of the CDR3 is TGTGCCAGTTGGAGGGGGGGCGCGGGTCAGCCCCAGCATTTT. Residues: CASWRGGAGQPQHF. Full variable domain (missing parts from reference TRBV19 and TRBJ1-5): DGGITQSPKYLFRKEGQNVTLSCEQNLNHDAMYWYRQDPGQGLRLIYYSQIVNDFQKGDIAEGYSVSREKKESFPLTVTSAQKNPTAFYLCASWRGGAGQPQHFGDGTRLSIL.

CDR3 sequence: CASSPAGRGNEKLFF. The DNA of the CDR3 is TGTGCCAGCAGTCCCGCGGGCAGGGGTAATGAAAAACTGTTTTTT. The chain couples TRBV28 to TRBJ1-4; possible D gene TRBD1, 6 bases. Germline CDR1 and CDR2: MDHEN and SYDVKM. Trimming shortened V by 5 bases and J by 4 bases, and 14 bases separated the two germline ends. This CDR3 spans 15 amino acids.

This chain links TRBV29-1 with TRBJ1-4; 10 positions match TRBD1. The V gene end was trimmed by 6 bases and the J gene end by 4 bases; junction bases not matched to a gene: 5. The CDR3 has 14 residues. Germline V gene data show CDR1 as SQVTM and CDR2 as ANQGSEA. This chain's CDR3 is CSVDRGMGNEKLFF. As DNA, the CDR3 is TGCAGCGTGGACAGGGGGATGGGTAATGAAAAACTGTTTTTT.

This chain links TRBV5-1 with TRBJ2-7; 12 nucleotides align to TRBD1. CDR1 and CDR2 (germline): SGHRS, YFSETQ. The ends lost 3 bases at V and 6 bases at J; junction bases unmatched: 4. This CDR3 is built from 14 residues. The CDR3 nucleotides are TGCGCCAGCAGCTGGGGGACAGGGGGCATCGAGCAGTACTTC. Amino acid sequence: CASSWGTGGIEQYF.

This chain uses TRBV6-5 with TRBJ2-1; TRBD2 matches 12 bases. The CDR3 sequence is 15 residues long. After removal of 7 bases from V and 7 bases from J, the junction contained 8 bases not matched to a gene. The V gene's germline CDR1 is MNHEY and CDR2 SVGAGI. Here the CDR3 reads CASTILAGGRNEQFF. The CDR3 region has the DNA TGTGCCAGCACGATACTAGCGGGGGGTCGTAATGAGCAGTTCTTC.

This chain connects TRBV9 to TRBJ1-1; the D is unclear. This CDR3 contains 14 residues. Germline V gene sequence: CDR1 SGDLS, CDR2 YYNGEE. Trimming left V 0 bases short and J 1 base short, with 7 bases between. Here the CDR3 reads CASSVELSNTEAFF. The CDR3 DNA is TGTGCCAGCAGCGTAGAGCTGTCGAACACTGAAGCTTTCTTT.

The chain employs TRBV19 and TRBJ1-5, with 7 positions matching TRBD1. This CDR3 contains 17 residues. The germline gives CDR1 LNHDA, CDR2 SQIVND (reference sequence). J lost 4 bases, V lost 5 bases, and 14 bases had no gene match. For the CDR3, the DNA is TGTGCCAGTAGTGCCTACCGGGACAGCGCAAAGAATCAGCCCCAGCATTTT. Protein product: CASSAYRDSAKNQPQHF.

V is TRBV19 and J is TRBJ1-2; possibly TRBD1 for D (6 bases). The CDR3 extends over 15 amino acids. The V and J ends lost 6 bases and 4 bases respectively, with 18 bases between them. Germline V lookup: CDR1 LNHDA, CDR2 SQIVND (reference sequence). In nucleotides, the CDR3 is TGTGCCAGTAGACCGAGACAGGAGCGTTTCTATGGCTACACCTTC. It specifies CASRPRQERFYGYTF.

Points on this clone: At one of its ends the junction is not consistent with the germline gene, which may arise from a read error. The V gene is TRBV7-9, the J gene TRBJ2-2, with D possibly being TRBD1 (6 bases). The CDR3 has 11 amino acids. Germline V gene lookup returns CDR1 SEHNR and CDR2 FQNEAQ (reference sequence). The CDR3 coding sequence is TGTGCCAGCAGCCTAAATCGGTACAGGGTTTTT. Amino acid sequence: CASSLNRYRVF.

V gene TRBV20-1 combines with J gene TRBJ1-3; 10 bases line up with TRBD1. The CDR3 is 16 amino acids. The V and J ends lost 3 bases and 0 bases, in that order; junction bases with no gene match: 5. The germline CDR1 and CDR2 sequences are DFQATT and SNEGSKA (reference sequence). CDR3 sequence: CSASPGTGVSGNTIYF. The CDR3 DNA is TGCAGTGCTAGTCCCGGGACAGGGGTCTCTGGAAACACCATATATTTT.

A single count supports this clone. The CDR3 protein is CASSLERGGSMQTQYF. CDR3 coding DNA: TGTGCCAGCAGCTTAGAAAGGGGGGGGAGTATGCAGACCCAGTACTTC. The chain links TRBV11-2 to TRBJ2-5; a weak D match, TRBD2 (7 bases). V lost 0 bases, J lost 6 bases, and 17 bases lay in between. Germline CDR1 reads SGHAT; CDR2 reads FQNNGV. This CDR3 has 16 amino acids.

There are a few counts of this clone. The chain combines TRBV18 with TRBJ1-4, with D unclear. The CDR3 contains 12 residues. Trimming cost V 3 bases and J 8 bases, with 7 bases left between them. Germline V gives CDR1 KGHSH, CDR2 LQKENI. CDR3 sequence: CASSPRGEKLFF. The CDR3 DNA reads as TGTGCCAGCTCACCCCGAGGGGAAAAACTGTTTTTT. The complete variable domain, with remaining parts taken from reference TRBV18 and TRBJ1-4, reads NAGVMQNPRHLVRRRGQEARLRCSPMKGHSHVYWYRQLPEEGLKFMVYLQKENIIDESGMPKERFSAEFPKEGPSILRIQQVVRGDSAAYFCASSPRGEKLFFGSGTQLSVL.

This chain uses TRBV18 with TRBJ1-1, with D uncertain. V dropped 6 bases and J dropped 4 bases, with 12 bases sitting between them. Germline CDR1 is KGHSH and CDR2 is LQKENI. This CDR3 contains 13 residues. The CDR3 sequence is CASSVGLSTEAFF. CDR3 nucleotide sequence: TGTGCCAGCTCGGTCGGACTGAGCACTGAAGCTTTCTTT.

This clone was counted a single time. CDR3 nucleotide sequence: TGCGCCAGCAGCCAAGTCGACGGCAGGGCCGATCAGCCCCAGCATTTT. Encoded protein: CASSQVDGRADQPQHF. The V call is TRBV4-1, the J call TRBJ1-5, with D maybe TRBD1 (5 bases). This CDR3 is 16 amino acids long. The germline V gene has CDR1 MGHRA and CDR2 YSYEKL. The ends were cut back, 1 base at V and 5 bases at J, with 15 bases in the middle.

The chain recombines TRBV6-5 with TRBJ1-6; D remains unclear. Germline V gene data show CDR1 as MNHEY and CDR2 as SVGAGI. Trimming shortened V by 6 bases and J by 4 bases, and 13 bases separated the two germline ends. CDR3 length: 15 amino acids. The CDR3: CASSRAGTYNSPLHF. For the CDR3, the DNA is TGTGCCAGCAGCCGGGCGGGAACTTATAATTCACCCCTCCACTTT.

The chain couples TRBV5-1 to TRBJ2-2, with D uncertain. Deletions cut 0 bases from V and 4 bases from J, with 10 bases between. CDR1 and CDR2 (germline): SGHRS, YFSETQ. This CDR3 is 15 amino acids long. CDR3 sequence: CASSLGPGSTGELFF. Written as DNA, the CDR3 is TGCGCCAGCAGCTTGGGGCCAGGCTCCACCGGGGAGCTGTTTTTT.

The chain uses TRBV7-2 and TRBJ2-1; the D gene is possibly TRBD1 (6 bases). Trimming shortened V by 1 base and J by 4 bases, and 11 bases separated the two germline ends. CDR1 SGHTA and CDR2 FQGNSA come from the germline V gene. The CDR3 extends over 15 amino acids. Written as DNA, the CDR3 is TGTGCCAGCAGCTTAGTAGTGGGACAATACAATGAGCAGTTCTTC. It specifies CASSLVVGQYNEQFF.